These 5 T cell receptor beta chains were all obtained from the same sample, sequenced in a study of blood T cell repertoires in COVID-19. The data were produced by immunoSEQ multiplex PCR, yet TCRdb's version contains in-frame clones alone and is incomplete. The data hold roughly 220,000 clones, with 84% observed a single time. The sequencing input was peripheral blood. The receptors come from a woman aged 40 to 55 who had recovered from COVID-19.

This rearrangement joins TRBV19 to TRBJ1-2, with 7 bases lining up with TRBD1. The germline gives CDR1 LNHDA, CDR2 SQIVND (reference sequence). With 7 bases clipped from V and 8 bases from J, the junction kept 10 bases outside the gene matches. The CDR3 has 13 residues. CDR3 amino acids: CASTPDRAPGYTF. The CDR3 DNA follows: TGTGCCAGTACCCCTGACAGGGCGCCGGGCTACACCTTC.

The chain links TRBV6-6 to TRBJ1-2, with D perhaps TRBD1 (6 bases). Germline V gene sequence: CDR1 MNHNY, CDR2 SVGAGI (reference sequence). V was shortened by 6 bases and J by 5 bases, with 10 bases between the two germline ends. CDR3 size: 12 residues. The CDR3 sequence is CASSPGQYGYTF. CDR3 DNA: TGTGCCAGCAGCCCCGGACAGTATGGCTACACCTTC.

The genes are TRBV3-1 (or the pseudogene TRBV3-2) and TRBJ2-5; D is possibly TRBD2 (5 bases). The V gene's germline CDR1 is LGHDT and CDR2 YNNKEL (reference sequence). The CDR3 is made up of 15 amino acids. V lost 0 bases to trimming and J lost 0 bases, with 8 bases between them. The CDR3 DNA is TGTGCCAGCAGCCAAGAACTGCGGGACCAAGAGACCCAGTACTTC. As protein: CASSQELRDQETQYF.

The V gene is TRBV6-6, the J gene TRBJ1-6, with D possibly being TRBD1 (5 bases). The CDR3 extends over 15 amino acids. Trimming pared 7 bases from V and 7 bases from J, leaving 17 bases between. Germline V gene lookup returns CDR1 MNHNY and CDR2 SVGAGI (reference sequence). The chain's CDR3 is CASTRTQGGNSPLHF. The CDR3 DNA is TGTGCCAGCACCCGTACTCAGGGAGGGAATTCACCCCTCCACTTT.

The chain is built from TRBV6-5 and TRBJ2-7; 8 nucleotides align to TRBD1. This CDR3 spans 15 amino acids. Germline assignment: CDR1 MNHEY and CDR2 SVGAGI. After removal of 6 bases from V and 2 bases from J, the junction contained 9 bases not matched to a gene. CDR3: CASSQPRQGTYEQYF. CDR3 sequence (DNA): TGTGCCAGCAGCCAACCCCGACAGGGGACCTACGAGCAGTACTTC.